These 21 T cell receptor beta chains came from one sample sequenced in a study of cytomegalovirus exposure and HLA in healthy donors. PCR was performed using 60 Vbeta and 13 Jbeta primers. Assay: immunoSEQ multiplex PCR; the TCRdb copy retains only in-frame clones and omits some. The data contain some 110,000 clones, under 85% of them singletons. The source material was PBMCs. The receptors here all came from a woman aged 18-30 years in good health and CMV-seronegative.

This chain joins TRBV28 and TRBJ2-7, with TRBD2 as a possible D gene (6 bases). V was cut by 6 bases and J by 7 bases, with 19 bases left in between. In germline, CDR1 is MDHEN, CDR2 SYDVKM. CDR3 length: 14 residues. The CDR3 coding sequence is TGTGCCAGCAGGCTAGTAGCGGCGACGGGTGAGCAGTACTTC. It is translated as CASRLVAATGEQYF.

This clone came up a few times. V and J are TRBV4-2 and TRBJ2-1, with TRBD2 identical over 8 bases. The V gene end was trimmed by 4 bases and the J gene end by 4 bases; junction bases not matched to a gene: 6. The length of the CDR3 is 15 residues. Per germline, CDR1 LGHNA and CDR2 YNFKEQ. CDR3 protein: CASSLSGGLYNEQFF. CDR3 in DNA: TGTGCCAGCAGCCTAAGCGGGGGCCTTTACAATGAGCAGTTCTTC.

The chain combines TRBV30 with TRBJ2-3, with TRBD2 matching over 8 bases. V trimming: 5 bases; J trimming: 0 bases; junction bases outside the gene matches: 7. The CDR3 loop spans 15 amino acids. Per the germline V gene, CDR1 is GTSNPN and CDR2 is SVGIG (reference sequence). Written as DNA, the CDR3 is TGTGCCTGGGTCTCTAGCGGGTCTAGCACAGATACGCAGTATTTT. It codes for CAWVSSGSSTDTQYF.

The chain is built from TRBV28 and TRBJ1-2, with a possible D match to TRBD1 (6 bases). Germline loops: CDR1 MDHEN, CDR2 SYDVKM. Trimming removed 5 bases from V and 3 bases from J, with 19 bases in between. The CDR3 has 16 amino acids. CDR3 in amino acids: CASSLRGGGAYYGYTF. The CDR3 bases are TGTGCCAGCAGTCTACGCGGTGGGGGGGCTTACTATGGCTACACCTTC.

This clone was counted only a few times. The chain uses TRBV6-5 and TRBJ1-3; D not certain. The ends were cut back, 6 bases at V and 0 bases at J, with 9 bases in the middle. Germline V lookup: CDR1 MNHEY, CDR2 SVGAGI. The CDR3 consists of 14 residues. Written as DNA, the CDR3 is TGTGCCAGCAGGGCACAGTTCTCTGGAAACACCATATATTTT. Translating gives CASRAQFSGNTIYF.

The CDR3 is CASSGPLASDVEAFF. CDR3 DNA sequence: TGTGCCAGCTCAGGTCCCTTAGCCTCCGACGTTGAAGCTTTCTTT. The J gene is TRBJ1-1, the V gene TRBV18; D ambiguous. Germline V CDR1 and CDR2: KGHSH, LQKENI. The CDR3 is 15 amino acids. Trimming cost V 5 bases and J 7 bases, with 20 bases left between them.

Worth noting for this clone: Because it lacks the conserved phenylalanine or tryptophan at the end, this CDR3 is likely a read error. V usage is TRBV20-1 and J usage is TRBJ1-2, with a tentative D call TRBD1 (5 bases). CDR1 and CDR2 from the germline V gene are DFQATT and SNEGSKA (reference sequence). This CDR3 is built from 8 residues. This CDR3 reads CQGAGYTV. The DNA of the CDR3 is TGCCAAGGGGCCGGCTACACCGTC.

The rearrangement joins TRBV7-2 to TRBJ1-6; D is unclear. Germline CDR1 is SGHTA and CDR2 is FQGNSA. V was trimmed by 4 bases and J by 5 bases, leaving 12 bases between them. The CDR3 is made up of 15 amino acids. The CDR3 sequence: CASSSLGNNNSPLHF. The DNA of the CDR3 is TGTGCCAGCAGCTCTCTCGGGAATAATAATTCACCCCTCCACTTT.

V usage is TRBV6-5 and J usage is TRBJ1-5, with 10 nucleotides matching TRBD1. In germline, CDR1 is MNHEY, CDR2 SVGAGI. V lost 6 bases, J lost 4 bases, and 6 bases stayed unmatched. The CDR3 totals 15 residues. The CDR3 DNA is TGTGCCAGCAGATCCGACAGGGGGCCAAATCAGCCCCAGCATTTT. Translated, it gives CASRSDRGPNQPQHF.

V usage is TRBV2 and J usage is TRBJ1-1, with a possible D match to TRBD1 (5 bases). The germline V gene has CDR1 SNHLY and CDR2 FYNNEI. The CDR3 totals 13 residues. Trimming took 4 bases from V and 5 from J, leaving 11 bases between them. The CDR3 region has the DNA TGTGCCAGCAGTGCCCAGGGAAGAACTGAAGCTTTCTTT. Residues: CASSAQGRTEAFF.

The chain is built from TRBV19 and TRBJ2-6; a possible D gene is TRBD1 (5 bases). CDR1 and CDR2 (germline): LNHDA, SQIVND (reference sequence). V lost 5 bases and J 0 bases, leaving 14 bases between the germline ends. The length of the CDR3 is 17 residues. The CDR3 loop is CASSSTVDFSGANVLTF. In nucleotides, the CDR3 is TGTGCCAGTAGTTCGACAGTAGATTTCTCTGGGGCCAACGTCCTGACTTTC.

This clone was observed a few times. Within the sample, other DNA sequences also encode this same CDR3. The chain recombines TRBV2 with TRBJ1-1, with 10 bases aligning to TRBD1. This CDR3 has 15 residues. V shed 10 bases and J 1 base; nucleotides not matched to a gene: 9. The germline V gene encodes CDR1 SNHLY and CDR2 FYNNEI. CDR3 nucleotides: TGTGCCACCGGGGTCCGGGACAGGGGGAACACTGAAGCTTTCTTT. It specifies CATGVRDRGNTEAFF.

The V and J genes are TRBV4-1 and TRBJ2-5; 8 bases fit TRBD2. CDR1 and CDR2 from the germline V gene are MGHRA and YSYEKL. The CDR3 totals 16 residues. Trimming at V came to 4 bases and at J to 4 bases, leaving 11 bases not matched to a gene. CDR3 bases: TGCGCCAGCAGCCCGAGGACTAGCTCCATTCCAGAGACCCAGTACTTC. Translation gives CASSPRTSSIPETQYF.

The J gene is TRBJ1-4, the V gene TRBV19; TRBD1 is a possible D gene (5 bases). V dropped 5 bases and J dropped 0 bases, with 10 bases sitting between them. This CDR3 has 15 amino acids. Germline V CDR1 and CDR2: LNHDA, SQIVND (reference sequence). The CDR3 DNA reads TGTGCCAGTAGTCGGACACCCGCAACTAATGAAAAACTGTTTTTT. Encoded protein: CASSRTPATNEKLFF.

The chain combines TRBV5-6 with TRBJ1-1; D is possibly TRBD1 (5 bases). Germline lookup yields CDR1 SGHDT and CDR2 YYEEEE. The CDR3 runs to 16 residues. V was trimmed by 4 bases and J by 1 base, leaving 17 bases between them. CDR3 in DNA: TGTGCCAGCAGCGAGGCCACAGGAAACTGGAACACTGAAGCTTTCTTT. Its translation is CASSEATGNWNTEAFF.

V usage is TRBV19 and J usage is TRBJ1-6; 7 bases are shared with TRBD1. Germline assignment: CDR1 LNHDA and CDR2 SQIVND (reference sequence). The CDR3 contains 14 residues. The V segment lost 8 bases and the J segment 7 bases; nucleotides outside the gene matches: 8. CDR3 protein: CASSPGQKNSPLHF. Written as DNA, the CDR3 is TGTGCCAGTTCTCCGGGACAGAAAAATTCACCCCTCCACTTT.

The chain combines TRBV7-9 with TRBJ2-7, with 10 bases aligning to TRBD1. V lost 1 base, J lost 6 bases, and 3 bases stayed unmatched. Per the germline V gene, CDR1 is SEHNR and CDR2 is FQNEAQ (reference sequence). There are 14 residues in the CDR3. The CDR3 loop is CASSLGQGAGEQYF. The CDR3 DNA sequence: TGTGCCAGCAGCTTAGGACAGGGGGCGGGCGAGCAGTACTTC. The whole variable domain, filled in from reference TRBV7-9 and TRBJ2-7, reads DTGVSQNPRHKITKRGQNVTFRCDPISEHNRLYWYRQTLGQGPEFLTYFQNEAQLEKSRLLSDRFSAERPKGSFSTLEIQRTEQGDSAMYLCASSLGQGAGEQYFGPGTRLTVT.

V is TRBV9 and J is TRBJ2-7, with D possibly being TRBD2 (6 bases). The CDR3 sequence is 15 residues long. Trimming removed 4 bases from V and 3 bases from J, with 17 bases in between. Per germline, CDR1 SGDLS and CDR2 YYNGEE. The CDR3 spells CASSPQTGEYYEQYF. Written as DNA, the CDR3 is TGTGCCAGCAGCCCCCAAACGGGGGAGTACTACGAGCAGTACTTC.

The gene calls are TRBV6-1 and TRBJ1-2; D is undetermined. Trimming took 0 bases from V and 4 from J, leaving 12 bases between them. This CDR3 is 15 amino acids long. The V gene's germline CDR1 is MNHNS and CDR2 SASEGT. The CDR3 region is CASSEAGGSAYGYTF. DNA of the CDR3: TGTGCCAGCAGTGAAGCGGGAGGGTCGGCCTATGGCTACACCTTC.

The CDR3 DNA reads TGTGCCAGCAGCCCGGGGGACAGTTCGGACTATGGCTACACCTTC. It codes for CASSPGDSSDYGYTF. The genes are TRBV7-9 and TRBJ1-2; TRBD1 aligns across 7 bases. This CDR3 spans 15 amino acids. Germline CDR1 reads SEHNR; CDR2 reads FQNEAQ (reference sequence). The trim removed 5 bases at V and 3 bases at J, leaving 9 bases unmatched. Filled out from reference TRBV7-9 and TRBJ1-2, the complete variable domain reads DTGVSQNPRHKITKRGQNVTFRCDPISEHNRLYWYRQTLGQGPEFLTYFQNEAQLEKSRLLSDRFSAERPKGSFSTLEIQRTEQGDSAMYLCASSPGDSSDYGYTFGSGTRLTVV.

This chain uses TRBV6-4 with TRBJ1-2, with unresolved D. The CDR3 contains 12 residues. Trimming stripped 0 bases from V and 8 bases from J, with 7 bases between. Germline V gene lookup returns CDR1 MRHNA and CDR2 SNTAGT. The CDR3 sequence: CASSDSAVGYTF. In nucleotides, the CDR3 is TGTGCCAGCAGTGACTCGGCTGTGGGCTACACCTTC.